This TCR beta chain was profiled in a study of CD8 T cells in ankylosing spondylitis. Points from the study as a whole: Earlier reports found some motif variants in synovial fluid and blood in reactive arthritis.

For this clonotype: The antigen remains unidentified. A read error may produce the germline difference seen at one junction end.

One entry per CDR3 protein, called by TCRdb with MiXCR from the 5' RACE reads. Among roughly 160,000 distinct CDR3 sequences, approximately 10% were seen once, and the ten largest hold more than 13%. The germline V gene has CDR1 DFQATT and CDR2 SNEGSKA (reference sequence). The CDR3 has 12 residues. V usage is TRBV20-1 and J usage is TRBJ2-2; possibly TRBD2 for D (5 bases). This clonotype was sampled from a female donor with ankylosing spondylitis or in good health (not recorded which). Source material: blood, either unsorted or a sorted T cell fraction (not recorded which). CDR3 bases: TGCAGTGCCAGAGGGCTCCCCGGGGAGCTGTTTTTT. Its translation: CSARGLPGELFF.